The 14 T cell receptor beta chains given below trace back to one sample, sequenced in a study of glioma-infiltrating T cells after dendritic cell vaccination. Time point specified: after dendritic cell vaccination, including at tumor progression/relapse. Sequencing used immunoSEQ multiplex PCR; TCRdb keeps in-frame clones, though not all of them. The repertoire holds roughly 100,000 clones, with around 91% as singletons. This specimen consisted of blood, obtained after dendritic cell vaccination. These TCRs come from a human donor with glioblastoma.

This chain links TRBV23-1 with TRBJ2-7; the match to TRBD1 covers 7 bases. TRBV23-1 is an open reading frame, and its role is uncertain. The CDR3 runs 15 residues. J lost 4 bases, V lost 7 bases, and 13 bases had no gene match. CDR3: CASNERTGLKYEQYF. CDR3 DNA: TGCGCCAGCAACGAAAGGACAGGATTAAAGTACGAGCAGTACTTC.

The CDR3 sequence: CASSPPGQINTEAFF. CDR3 nucleotide sequence: TGTGCCAGCAGCCCACCGGGACAGATTAACACTGAAGCTTTCTTT. This chain connects TRBV7-8 to TRBJ1-1, with 7 bases matching TRBD1. Germline values: CDR1 SGHVS, CDR2 FQNEAQ. This CDR3 is 15 amino acids long. V was pared by 5 bases and J by 2 bases, with 8 bases of the junction left unmatched.

The V and J genes are TRBV18 and TRBJ2-7; the D gene is possibly TRBD1 (6 bases). Germline CDR1 reads KGHSH; CDR2 reads LQKENI. The CDR3 totals 15 residues. The V end lost 6 bases, the J end lost 1 base, and 16 bases lay between the germline ends. DNA of the CDR3: TGTGCCAGCTCTCCGGACAGCCTGACTTCCTACGAGCAGTACTTC. Amino acid sequence: CASSPDSLTSYEQYF.

The chain recombines TRBV28 with TRBJ1-2; perhaps TRBD1 as D (6 bases). CDR1 MDHEN and CDR2 SYDVKM come from the germline V gene. CDR3 length equals 16 residues. V lost 2 bases to trimming and J lost 4 bases, with 17 bases between them. The CDR3 is CASSLATGFWGYGYTF. CDR3 in DNA: TGTGCCAGCAGTTTAGCTACAGGGTTTTGGGGCTATGGCTACACCTTC.

The chain is built from TRBV4-1 and TRBJ2-7, with D maybe TRBD1 (6 bases). Per germline, CDR1 MGHRA and CDR2 YSYEKL. The CDR3 sequence is 16 residues long. V shed 0 bases and J shed 4 bases, with 16 bases lying between them. CDR3 nucleotide sequence: TGCGCCAGCAGCCAAGATCCCAGGGGTCAGGTTTACGAGCAGTACTTC. Translated, it gives CASSQDPRGQVYEQYF.

The chain combines TRBV4-2 with TRBJ2-1, with TRBD2 as a possible D gene (6 bases). This CDR3 is built from 16 residues. The V gene's germline CDR1 is LGHNA and CDR2 YNFKEQ. With 0 bases removed from V and 0 bases from J, the gap between germline ends came to 9 bases. CDR3 sequence reads: CASSQDSGGSYNEQFF. The CDR3 region has the DNA TGTGCCAGCAGCCAAGATAGCGGTGGCTCCTACAATGAGCAGTTCTTC.

This clone was seen a few times. The V call is TRBV19, the J call TRBJ2-1; 10 nucleotides agree with TRBD1. This CDR3 comprises 17 residues. V trimming: 5 bases; J trimming: 6 bases; junction bases outside the gene matches: 13. Germline values: CDR1 LNHDA, CDR2 SQIVND (reference sequence). The DNA for the CDR3 is TGTGCCAGTAGTCAGCGGACAGGGGGACCTCCTGGCAATGAGCAGTTCTTC. Protein sequence: CASSQRTGGPPGNEQFF.

The chain links TRBV6-1 to TRBJ2-7, with 8 bases matching TRBD1. The CDR3 loop spans 14 amino acids. Germline CDR1 reads MNHNS; CDR2 reads SASEGT. V shed 7 bases, J shed 2 bases, and the junction held 7 bases outside the gene matches. CDR3 DNA: TGTGCCAGCATCCCACCGGGACAGGCCTACGAGCAGTACTTC. Translation: CASIPPGQAYEQYF.

Remarks on this clone: The same CDR3 arises from other DNA sequences in this sample as well. The rearrangement uses TRBV5-1 and TRBJ2-3; the D is unclear. Germline CDR1 and CDR2: SGHRS and YFSETQ. This CDR3 spans 13 amino acids. The germline V and J ends were trimmed by 2 bases and 2 bases, with 6 bases remaining between them. CDR3 sequence reads: CASSLASTDTQYF. CDR3 in DNA: TGCGCCAGCAGCTTAGCGTCCACAGATACGCAGTATTTT. Supplemented by reference TRBV5-1 and TRBJ2-3, the full variable domain reads KAGVTQTPRYLIKTRGQQVTLSCSPISGHRSVSWYQQTPGQGLQFLFEYFSETQRNKGNFPGRFSGRQFSNSRSEMNVSTLELGDSALYLCASSLASTDTQYFGPGTRLTVL.

This chain connects TRBV2 to TRBJ1-5; D ambiguous. The CDR3 is made up of 14 amino acids. Germline values: CDR1 SNHLY, CDR2 FYNNEI. V was shortened by 3 bases and J by 5 bases, with 11 bases between the two germline ends. In nucleotides, the CDR3 is TGTGCCAGCAGTGAGATCTGGAGCTATCAGCCCCAGCATTTT. Translated: CASSEIWSYQPQHF.

This chain links TRBV9 with TRBJ2-5, with TRBD2 matching 7 bases. V lost 6 bases, J lost 5 bases, and 10 bases stayed unmatched. The CDR3 totals 14 residues. Germline V gives CDR1 SGDLS, CDR2 YYNGEE. The CDR3 DNA follows: TGTGCCAGCAACAGAGCGGGGCTGTTGGAGACCCAGTACTTC. Amino acids: CASNRAGLLETQYF.

The gene calls are TRBV18 and TRBJ1-4; D perhaps matches TRBD1 (6 bases). With 5 bases removed from V and 0 bases from J, the gap between germline ends came to 13 bases. Germline CDR1 reads KGHSH; CDR2 reads LQKENI. The CDR3 sequence is 16 residues long. CDR3 coding DNA: TGTGCCAGCTCATTAATACAGGGTTCAACTAATGAAAAACTGTTTTTT. Translated, it gives CASSLIQGSTNEKLFF.

The gene calls are TRBV11-2 and TRBJ1-2; TRBD1 agrees at 8 bases. The germline V gene encodes CDR1 SGHAT and CDR2 FQNNGV. V dropped 0 bases and J dropped 8; count of bases not matched to a gene: 8. The length of the CDR3 is 15 residues. The CDR3, as DNA: TGTGCCAGCAGCTTAGAGGGTGCAGGGGGCTTGGGCTACACCTTC. It specifies CASSLEGAGGLGYTF. Full variable domain (missing parts from reference TRBV11-2 and TRBJ1-2): EAGVAQSPRYKIIEKRQSVAFWCNPISGHATLYWYQQILGQGPKLLIQFQNNGVVDDSQLPKDRFSAERLKGVDSTLKIQPAKLEDSAVYLCASSLEGAGGLGYTFGSGTRLTVV.

This chain uses TRBV2 with TRBJ2-5; 7 nucleotides line up with TRBD2. This CDR3 spans 12 amino acids. Per germline, CDR1 SNHLY and CDR2 FYNNEI. The ends lost 6 bases at V and 6 bases at J; junction bases unmatched: 4. DNA for the CDR3: TGTGCCAGCAGACGGGAGGATCAGACCCAGTACTTC. Protein product: CASRREDQTQYF.